The present entry profiles one TCR beta chain with its context. The time point denotes: cycle 4 day 1 (C4D1), after more than five weeks of nivolumab. Every one of the patients relapsed after autologous stem cell transplantation (brentuximab vedotin exposure was variable). Clones were sequenced by immunoSEQ multiplex PCR, and TCRdb holds only the in-frame ones, with some missing. The sample holds 64,000 or so clones; around nine tenths are singletons and the top ten take roughly 8%. This CDR3 has 14 residues. Germline CDR1 reads SQVTM; CDR2 reads ANQGSEA. V lost 3 bases to trimming and J lost 5 bases; unmatched junction nucleotides: 8. This specimen belongs to a study of PD-1 blockade in classical Hodgkin lymphoma.

The chain combines TRBV29-1 with TRBJ2-3, with 7 bases aligning to TRBD1. This clonotype was sampled from a human donor with classical Hodgkin lymphoma. Here the sequenced sample was peripheral blood mononuclear cells (PBMCs), taken before the fourth cycle of nivolumab. The CDR3 is CSVDQGQARDTQYF. CDR3 nucleotides: TGCAGCGTTGATCAAGGACAGGCCCGAGATACGCAGTATTTT.